Listed below are T cell receptor beta chains from one sample, sequenced in a study of CD8+CD57+ T cells in acquired aplastic anemia. TCRdb recomputed calls from the reads with MiXCR, one row per CDR3 protein. The sample records around 170,000 distinct CDR3 sequences, approximately 46% being singletons. The specimen sequenced was sorted CD4+, CD8+, or CD8+CD57+ T cells (not recorded which) from PBMCs. Receptors originate from a human donor in good health. Each CDR3 is given with its conserved first and last residue. Each record gives: clone size, V gene, J gene, CDR3 protein. Clone size is not always given. Where it is, it says once, few, many or a class for expanded clones.

>.|TRBV20-1|TRBJ1-6
CSASSGGRVSPLHF
>many|TRBV7-2|TRBJ2-1
CASTPQGASEQFF
>many|TRBV2|TRBJ1-2
CASSRGIDYGYTF
>.|TRBV20-1|TRBJ2-2
CSASSYDTNTGELFF
>many|TRBV9|TRBJ2-3
CASSASSGRADTQYF
>.|TRBV9|TRBJ1-6
CASSVGQAGTSPLHF
>.|TRBV7-9|TRBJ1-2
CASSEDRQYGYTF
>.|TRBV6-5|TRBJ2-7
CASSQTGYPDEQYF
>.|TRBV4-2|TRBJ2-7
CASSQEDEGPYEQYF
>.|TRBV6-2/TRBV6-3|TRBJ2-7
CASSQGSEQYF
>.|TRBV11-1|TRBJ2-3
CASRPKETSTDTQYF
>many|TRBV5-4|TRBJ2-7
CASSSGQGAAYEQYF
>many|TRBV2|TRBJ1-2
CASSEIRSRLPTNYGYTF
>.|TRBV10-3|.
CAISEWTGTDTQHF
>.|TRBV15|TRBJ2-2
CATNHPQGGRGEPFF
>few|TRBV11-1|TRBJ2-6
CASSLALCSGANVLTF
>few|TRBV10-3|TRBJ1-1
CAISGTTANTEAFF
>many|TRBV20-1|TRBJ2-7
CSATTGQFGSYEQYF
>.|TRBV11-2|TRBJ2-1
CASSLVWGVEQFF
>many|TRBV6-5|TRBJ1-2
CASSYGGTGLNGYTF
>.|TRBV2|TRBJ1-2
CASRAQGLTPYGYTF
>many|TRBV4-2|TRBJ1-3
CASSQRTGTEYKARNTIYF